Below, one TCR beta chain is given with its context. Germline V CDR1 and CDR2: SGHVS, FQNEAQ. Trimming took off 9 bases at V and 1 base at J, with 9 bases between the two ends. This CDR3 comprises 12 residues. These data belong to a study of response to subunit inactivated influenza vaccine. TCRdb recomputed calls from the RT-PCR reads with MiXCR, one row per CDR3 protein. The sample lists 860,000 or so distinct CDR3 sequences; 21% were seen once. The chain has TRBV7-8 and TRBJ1-1; possible D gene TRBD1, 6 bases. This receptor was identified in a man aged 50-59 years who received an inactivated influenza vaccine. Sequencing used PBMCs from blood, obtained 5 days after vaccination. The CDR3 region has the DNA TGTGCCAGTGGACAGACGAACACTGAAGCTTTCTTT. Its translation is CASGQTNTEAFF.